This T cell receptor (beta chain) stems from a study of blood T cell repertoires in COVID-19 (dated by TCRdb to about 2020). Regarding the complete study: Collaborator samples came from the United States, Italy and Spain and covered acute and convalescent phases of COVID-19. HLA class I and class II types, where available, came from metadata supplied by the sample provider rather than from assay-based typing. Subjects who had been exposed to COVID-19, were actively infected with it, or had recovered from it provided the deeply sampled blood TCRbeta repertoires that made up the dataset. The repertoires were released in a freely available public database intended as a resource for research on the immune response to SARS-CoV-2. The material from the prospective study consisted of cDNA or gDNA derived from T cells, B-cell-depleted T cells, or PBMCs. The samples were drawn from two sources: the first 160 participants of the ongoing ImmuneRACE study, and 1,200 or so subjects contributed by 6 global collaborators. Sample metadata almost always included a de-identified subject ID, COVID-19 status, age in years and sex.

A word on this clone: No antigen is known for it. An end of the junction does not agree with germline; a read error may underlie this.

From cysteine to phenylalanine, the CDR3 is 15 amino acids long. The DNA shown is the 45-base CDR3, in frame from base 1. On the study overall, not on this receptor specifically: The quantity of clinical and demographic metadata differed by source and by participant and was supplied without curation.

The collaborating institutions used their own protocols to collect whole blood in K2EDTA tubes. Collaborator samples were shipped for TCRbeta analysis as frozen whole blood, isolated PBMCs, or DNA extracted from either sample type. The immunoSEQ Assay, a bias-controlled multiplex PCR, was used to amplify TCRbeta CDR3 regions from genomic DNA. In the paper's pipeline: The number of nucleated cells in each sample was estimated from the amplification of reference gene primers within the assay. To quantify the absolute abundance of each unique TCRbeta CDR3 rearrangement, sequence reads were collapsed and filtered. For each sample, productive Simpson clonality was calculated as the square root of Simpson's diversity index across productive rearrangements. TCRdb took over this immuneACCESS table, retaining in-frame rearrangements with V and J assigned. Such tables are incomplete; in checked studies, under half of the missing clones stem from an unresolved V gene, and the remainder is unexplained. Clonal size and the V and J genes are those of that table, whereas D and trimming came from the DNA. The sample includes 290,000 or so clones, with 85% observed a single time. The top ten constitute approximately 5.1% of the sample.

The sequenced sample consisted of peripheral blood. In this chain, TRBV5-3 is recombined with TRBJ1-1; a tentative D call is TRBD1 (5 bases match). TRBV5-3 is identified as an open reading frame with a role that is uncertain. This receptor was obtained from a man aged 45-65 years with active or convalescent COVID-19. The CDR3 amino acid sequence is: CVRSLMATANTEAFF. The DNA sequence follows: TGTGTCAGAAGCTTGATGGCGACAGCAAACACTGAAGCTTTCTTT.